Presented here are 25 T cell receptor beta chains from one specimen sequenced in a study of radiation and T cells in renal cell carcinoma. Data came from immunoSEQ multiplex PCR; TCRdb stores just in-frame clones and leaves some out. The table lists some 100,000 clones, approximately 83% of them singletons, with almost 6.5% in the top ten. Specified time point: baseline pretreatment blood. Treatment defined: 15 Gy SBRT to primary tumor, nephrectomy 4 weeks later. The sequenced sample was blood, obtained from a patient whose treatment included radiotherapy and nephrectomy. Every receptor here comes from a man aged 60-69 years with renal cell carcinoma.

This clone has only one observation. V gene TRBV28 combines with J gene TRBJ2-2; D might be TRBD2 (6 bases). V was trimmed by 0 bases and J by 8 bases, leaving 10 bases between them. Germline CDR1 reads MDHEN; CDR2 reads SYDVKM. The CDR3 consists of 14 residues. This chain's CDR3 is CASSLWDLAGELFF. In DNA, the CDR3 is TGTGCCAGCAGTTTATGGGATCTAGCGGGGGAGCTGTTTTTT.

The rearrangement joins TRBV19 to TRBJ1-3; D gene uncertain. This CDR3 contains 15 residues. Germline V lookup: CDR1 LNHDA, CDR2 SQIVND (reference sequence). V lost 5 bases to trimming and J lost 2 bases, with 13 bases between them. The CDR3 bases are TGTGCCAGTAGTGTGGACGTAAGTCCTGGAAACACCATATATTTT. It specifies CASSVDVSPGNTIYF. Full variable domain (outside the CDR3, taken from reference TRBV19 and TRBJ1-3): DGGITQSPKYLFRKEGQNVTLSCEQNLNHDAMYWYRQDPGQGLRLIYYSQIVNDFQKGDIAEGYSVSREKKESFPLTVTSAQKNPTAFYLCASSVDVSPGNTIYFGEGSWLTVV.

In its sample, this clone was seen a few times. The chain uses TRBV2 and TRBJ1-5; 10 bases align to TRBD1. This CDR3 has 15 residues. With V trimmed by 1 base and J by 8 bases, 5 bases remained unmatched. Germline loops: CDR1 SNHLY, CDR2 FYNNEI. In nucleotides, the CDR3 is TGTGCCAGCAGTGAAGACGGGACAGGGGTCGAGCCCCAGCATTTT. It encodes CASSEDGTGVEPQHF. Looking up the rest from reference TRBV2 and TRBJ1-5 gives the full variable domain: EPEVTQTPSHQVTQMGQEVILRCVPISNHLYFYWYRQILGQKVEFLVSFYNNEISEKSEIFDDQFSVERPDGSNFTLKIRSTKLEDSAMYFCASSEDGTGVEPQHFGDGTRLSIL.

This clone was counted between two and nine times. The V gene is TRBV7-8, the J gene TRBJ1-1; possibly TRBD1 for D (5 bases). Germline CDR1 and CDR2: SGHVS and FQNEAQ. Trimming pared 5 bases from V and 1 base from J, leaving 17 bases between. This CDR3 has 16 residues. The CDR3 loop reads CASSLTVYRRNTEAFF. The CDR3 bases are TGTGCCAGCAGCCTCACCGTTTACAGGAGGAACACTGAAGCTTTCTTT.

The chain couples TRBV7-8 to TRBJ1-5; D call uncertain. Germline loops: CDR1 SGHVS, CDR2 FQNEAQ. The CDR3 has 13 residues. The V gene lost 0 bases and the J gene lost 5 bases, with 5 bases spanning the gap. For the CDR3, the DNA is TGTGCCAGCAGCTTAGCCCGTGATCAGCCCCAGCATTTT. It specifies CASSLARDQPQHF.

This sequence joins TRBV27 and TRBJ1-2; D unresolved. Trimming pared 3 bases from V and 4 bases from J, leaving 9 bases between. The germline CDR1 and CDR2 sequences are MNHEY and SMNVEV (reference sequence). This CDR3 comprises 13 residues. CDR3 residues: CASSFRDTYGYTF. The CDR3 DNA reads TGTGCCAGCAGTTTTAGAGACACCTATGGCTACACCTTC.

V usage is TRBV27 and J usage is TRBJ2-3, with TRBD1 matching 10 bases. J lost 4 bases, V lost 1 base, and 2 bases had no gene match. Germline V gene sequence: CDR1 MNHEY, CDR2 SMNVEV (reference sequence). CDR3 size: 15 residues. CDR3 DNA: TGTGCCAGCAGTTTATTAGGGACAGGGGCAGATACGCAGTATTTT. Translation gives CASSLLGTGADTQYF.

The genes are TRBV27 and TRBJ2-5; a weak D match, TRBD2 (7 bases). With 6 bases removed from V and 5 bases from J, the gap between germline ends came to 25 bases. The CDR3 loop spans 17 amino acids. The germline V gene has CDR1 MNHEY and CDR2 SMNVEV (reference sequence). The CDR3 is CASRPQYGGRGWETQYF. As DNA, the CDR3 is TGTGCCAGCAGACCACAGTACGGGGGGCGAGGGTGGGAGACCCAGTACTTC.

The chain is built from TRBV10-3 and TRBJ1-2; no clear D. V lost 6 bases to trimming and J lost 0 bases, with 14 bases between them. The CDR3 has 15 amino acids. Germline V gene sequence: CDR1 ENHRY, CDR2 SYGVKD. The CDR3 reads CAISRFEGANYGYTF. DNA of the CDR3: TGTGCCATCAGCAGGTTTGAGGGAGCTAACTATGGCTACACCTTC.

As to this clone: At one of its ends the junction is not consistent with the germline gene, which may arise from a read error. The CDR3 sequence is CASSVAGGQGYEQYF. CDR3 bases: TGTGCCAGCAGCGTAGCGGGAGGGCAAGGGTACGAGCAGTACTTC. The rearrangement links TRBV7-6 to TRBJ2-7, with 11 bases fitting TRBD2. The germline V gene has CDR1 SGHVS and CDR2 FNYEAQ. This CDR3 spans 15 amino acids.

V usage is TRBV5-6 and J usage is TRBJ2-7, with D possibly TRBD2 on 5 matching bases. CDR1 and CDR2 from the germline V gene are SGHDT and YYEEEE. The CDR3 covers 14 residues. Trimming removed 2 bases from V and 0 bases from J, with 9 bases in between. The CDR3 nucleotides read TGTGCCAGCAGCTTAACGGGATACTCCTACGAGCAGTACTTC. It encodes CASSLTGYSYEQYF.

The genes are TRBV19 and TRBJ1-5, with unresolved D. Between the trimmed V and J ends, which lost 9 bases and 0 bases, there was a span of 15 bases. Per germline, CDR1 LNHDA and CDR2 SQIVND (reference sequence). This CDR3 is built from 15 residues. The CDR3 region is CASGRDDYSNQPQHF. CDR3 bases: TGTGCCAGCGGTAGGGATGATTATAGCAATCAGCCCCAGCATTTT. The entire variable domain, with the rest obtained from reference TRBV19 and TRBJ1-5, is as follows: DGGITQSPKYLFRKEGQNVTLSCEQNLNHDAMYWYRQDPGQGLRLIYYSQIVNDFQKGDIAEGYSVSREKKESFPLTVTSAQKNPTAFYLCASGRDDYSNQPQHFGDGTRLSIL.

The chain's CDR3 is CASSARSGSTDTQYF. CDR3 nucleotides: TGCGCCAGCAGCGCGCGAAGCGGGAGCACAGATACGCAGTATTTT. The chain combines TRBV10-2 with TRBJ2-3; D may be TRBD2 (6 bases). Germline assignment: CDR1 WSHSY and CDR2 SAAADI. V gave up 6 bases and J gave up 0 bases, with 13 bases separating them. This CDR3 is built from 15 residues.

This chain links TRBV13 with TRBJ2-3; possibly TRBD1 for D (6 bases). V gave up 5 bases and J gave up 1 base, with 10 bases separating them. In germline, CDR1 is PRHDT, CDR2 FYEKMQ (reference sequence). CDR3 length: 14 residues. CDR3 DNA: TGTGCCAGCAGCCAGACAGGAGGCACAGATACGCAGTATTTT. This gives the protein CASSQTGGTDTQYF.

The V and J genes are TRBV13 and TRBJ2-7; 7 nucleotides agree with TRBD2. Germline CDR1 and CDR2: PRHDT and FYEKMQ (reference sequence). The CDR3 length is 18 residues. Trimming took 0 bases from V and 3 from J; bases not matched to a gene: 14. The DNA of the CDR3 is TGTGCCAGCAGCTTAGGCCTAGGTGGGAGGGAGAGGGGCTACGAGCAGTACTTC. Its translation: CASSLGLGGRERGYEQYF.

The V gene is TRBV27, the J gene TRBJ2-2; TRBD2 might be the D (6 bases). V gave up 5 bases and J gave up 6 bases, with 16 bases separating them. The CDR3 contains 15 residues. Germline CDR1 and CDR2: MNHEY and SMNVEV (reference sequence). CDR3 residues: CASSARASVPGELFF. The CDR3 DNA reads as TGTGCCAGCAGTGCCAGGGCTAGCGTACCCGGGGAGCTGTTTTTT.

The gene calls are TRBV11-2 and TRBJ2-5, with TRBD2 as a possible D gene (5 bases). The CDR3 extends over 14 amino acids. V lost 6 bases and J 1 base, leaving 12 bases between the germline ends. The germline gives CDR1 SGHAT, CDR2 FQNNGV. The DNA for the CDR3 is TGTGCCAGCAGTATCGGACGGGGCCAAGAGACCCAGTACTTC. Translation: CASSIGRGQETQYF.

This clone showed up many times. The chain uses TRBV5-1 and TRBJ1-3, with a weak D call TRBD1 (6 bases). This CDR3 is 15 amino acids long. Germline CDR1 SGHRS, CDR2 YFSETQ. V lost 0 bases to trimming and J lost 0 bases, with 7 bases between them. The DNA for the CDR3 is TGCGCCAGCAGCTTGGCGGACAGCTCTGGAAACACCATATATTTT. It encodes CASSLADSSGNTIYF.

This clone was seen just once. The chain links TRBV28 to TRBJ2-1, with 9 bases that match TRBD2. Trimming at V came to 5 bases and at J to 5 bases, leaving 10 bases not matched to a gene. The CDR3 covers 16 residues. Germline loops: CDR1 MDHEN, CDR2 SYDVKM. The CDR3 loop reads CASSAFWREGDNEQFF. CDR3 DNA sequence: TGTGCCAGCAGTGCCTTCTGGCGGGAGGGCGACAATGAGCAGTTCTTC.

This clone was counted once. The V gene is TRBV28, the J gene TRBJ2-6, with D perhaps matching TRBD2 (6 bases). V gave up 2 bases and J gave up 0 bases, with 11 bases separating them. CDR1 and CDR2 from the germline V gene are MDHEN and SYDVKM. This CDR3 region has 17 residues. CDR3 nucleotides: TGTGCCAGCAGTTTAGGGCGGGACCGCTCTGGGGCCAACGTCCTGACTTTC. This sequence encodes CASSLGRDRSGANVLTF.

V usage is TRBV7-6 and J usage is TRBJ2-1; 7 nucleotides agree with TRBD1. Germline trimming cut 4 bases from V and 13 bases from J; bases unmatched to any gene: 16. The CDR3 sequence is 15 residues long. Germline CDR1 reads SGHVS; CDR2 reads FNYEAQ. The CDR3 region is CASSSTGDLPVGQFF. CDR3 in DNA: TGTGCCAGCAGCTCAACAGGGGACCTACCCGTGGGCCAGTTCTTC. The full variable domain, with the rest looked up from reference TRBV7-6 and TRBJ2-1, is GAGVSQSPRYKVTKRGQDVALRCDPISGHVSLYWYRQALGQGPEFLTYFNYEAQQDKSGLPNDRFSAERPEGSISTLTIQRTEQRDSAMYRCASSSTGDLPVGQFFGPGTRLTVL.

The J gene is TRBJ2-1, the V gene TRBV6-1; D is perhaps TRBD2 (5 bases). The CDR3 runs to 14 residues. The germline V gene encodes CDR1 MNHNS and CDR2 SASEGT. V gave up 6 bases and J gave up 0 bases, with 9 bases separating them. Written as DNA, the CDR3 is TGTGCCAGCAGGGACTTCAGCTCCTACAATGAGCAGTTCTTC. Its protein is CASRDFSSYNEQFF.

This clone was observed once. The J gene is TRBJ2-7, the V gene TRBV5-1; TRBD2 aligns across 16 bases. This CDR3 comprises 18 residues. CDR1 and CDR2 (germline): SGHRS, YFSETQ. J lost 5 bases, V lost 4 bases, and 12 bases had no gene match. CDR3 in DNA: TGCGCCAGCAGCGCGGGACTAGCGGGAGGGCCTAGGTCCCACGAGCAGTACTTC. Protein product: CASSAGLAGGPRSHEQYF.

The chain joins TRBV13 to TRBJ1-4; 9 bases map to TRBD1. V lost 5 bases, J lost 5 bases, and 15 bases stayed unmatched. This CDR3 has 18 amino acids. CDR1 is PRHDT, CDR2 FYEKMQ, per germline (reference sequence). This CDR3 reads CASSPSRDRAYRNEKLFF. CDR3 sequence (DNA): TGTGCCAGCAGCCCCTCCCGGGACAGGGCTTACCGAAATGAAAAACTGTTTTTT.

The chain employs TRBV10-3 and TRBJ1-1; 7 bases fit TRBD1. The CDR3 is 16 amino acids. Looked up from germline, CDR1 is ENHRY and CDR2 is SYGVKD. J gave up 2 bases and V 8 bases, and 14 bases lay outside the gene matches. This CDR3 is CAIGSNTGTENTEAFF. As DNA, the CDR3 is TGTGCCATCGGATCTAACACCGGGACAGAAAACACTGAAGCTTTCTTT.